Listed here are 20 T cell receptor beta chains from one sample, sequenced in a study of blood T cell repertoires in COVID-19. Sequencing used immunoSEQ multiplex PCR; TCRdb keeps in-frame clones, though not all of them. Of 300,000 to 350,000 clones in the sample, roughly 90% are singletons; the top ten hold over 8.5%. Sample: PBMCs or T cells enriched from blood (not recorded which). These receptors all come from a woman between 25 and 40 years old who had recovered from COVID-19.

The gene calls are TRBV9 and TRBJ2-1, with a weak D call TRBD1 (6 bases). V was cut by 4 bases and J by 7 bases, with 15 bases left in between. CDR3 size: 14 residues. Germline CDR1 and CDR2: SGDLS and YYNGEE. CDR3 residues: CASSQFLGANEQFF. CDR3 DNA: TGTGCCAGCAGCCAGTTCTTGGGGGCGAATGAGCAGTTCTTC.

The chain links TRBV7-9 to TRBJ2-5; no clear D gene. This CDR3 is built from 14 residues. Germline loops: CDR1 SEHNR, CDR2 FQNEAQ (reference sequence). Trimming took 5 bases from V and 5 from J, leaving 15 bases between them. The CDR3 region has the DNA TGTGCCAGCAGCAAAATCCCAAGCCGGGAGACCCAGTACTTC. The encoded protein is CASSKIPSRETQYF.

The V and J genes are TRBV23-1 and TRBJ2-1, with TRBD2 as a possible D gene (7 bases). Being an ORF, TRBV23-1 has a function that is uncertain. V gave up 8 bases and J gave up 3 bases, with 29 bases separating them. The CDR3 runs 19 residues. The CDR3 nucleotides read TGCGCCAGCCGAGGGGGGGCGGGAAGACCCGCAACCTTCTACAATGAGCAGTTCTTC. As protein: CASRGGAGRPATFYNEQFF.

The V call is TRBV4-3, the J call TRBJ2-7; the match to TRBD2 covers 7 bases. The CDR3 covers 15 residues. Looked up from germline, CDR1 is LGHNA and CDR2 is YSLEER. V gave up 1 base and J gave up 0 bases; unmatched junction bases: 3. The CDR3 coding sequence is TGCGCCAGCAGCCAAGGAGGGAGGGGCTCCTACGAGCAGTACTTC. Translated, it gives CASSQGGRGSYEQYF.

Turning to this clone: A read error may produce the germline difference seen at one junction end. The rearrangement links TRBV7-9 to TRBJ2-7; 9 bases fit TRBD2. CDR1 and CDR2 from the germline V gene are SEHNR and FQNEAQ (reference sequence). The length of the CDR3 is 15 residues. CDR3 loop: CASSLALAGSPEQYF. CDR3 DNA sequence: TGTGCCAGCAGCCTAGCCCTAGCGGGATCGCCCGAGCAGTACTTC.

The chain employs TRBV28 and TRBJ2-2; 7 bases map to TRBD1. After removal of 4 bases from V and 7 bases from J, the junction contained 9 bases not matched to a gene. Germline V gene data show CDR1 as MDHEN and CDR2 as SYDVKM. The CDR3 is 15 amino acids. CDR3 sequence: CASSSYDRDGGELFF. CDR3 nucleotides: TGTGCCAGCAGTTCATATGACAGGGATGGCGGGGAGCTGTTTTTT.

V and J are TRBV7-2 and TRBJ1-1; 7 positions agree with TRBD1. The V gene's germline CDR1 is SGHTA and CDR2 FQGNSA. The CDR3 runs 12 residues. The junction had 0 bases not matched to a gene; V was cut back by 2 bases and J by 6 bases. The CDR3 coding sequence is TGTGCCAGCAGCTTACAGGGGGCTGAAGCTTTCTTT. This codes for CASSLQGAEAFF. The whole variable domain, remainder taken from reference TRBV7-2 and TRBJ1-1, is GAGVSQSPSNKVTEKGKDVELRCDPISGHTALYWYRQSLGQGLEFLIYFQGNSAPDKSGLPSDRFSAERTGGSVSTLTIQRTQQEDSAVYLCASSLQGAEAFFGQGTRLTVV.

V and J are TRBV5-1 and TRBJ2-1; 7 nucleotides match TRBD1. With 4 bases clipped from V and 4 bases from J, the junction kept 5 bases outside the gene matches. CDR1 and CDR2 from the germline V gene are SGHRS and YFSETQ. CDR3 length equals 14 residues. The CDR3 loop is CASSPGTAYNEQFF. The CDR3 DNA is TGCGCCAGCAGCCCCGGGACAGCTTACAATGAGCAGTTCTTC.

The V gene is TRBV7-2, the J gene TRBJ2-1, with 11 bases matching TRBD2. Trimming removed 1 base from V and 10 bases from J; junction bases left unmatched: 12. The CDR3 sequence is 17 residues long. CDR1 SGHTA and CDR2 FQGNSA come from the germline V gene. CDR3 nucleotide sequence: TGTGCCAGCAGCTTAGGCCTAGCGGGAGGCCTCTTGGGGGAGCAGTTCTTC. Its protein is CASSLGLAGGLLGEQFF.

This clone has more than one count but fewer than ten. The chain employs TRBV7-9 and TRBJ1-6, with a possible D match to TRBD1 (6 bases). Germline lookup yields CDR1 SEHNR and CDR2 FQNEAQ (reference sequence). The CDR3 spans 14 residues. The ends were cut back, 2 bases at V and 10 bases at J, with 12 bases in the middle. The CDR3 nucleotides are TGTGCCAGCAGCTTAAGGGCAGGGGAGTCACCCCTCCACTTT. This translates into CASSLRAGESPLHF.

V usage is TRBV19 and J usage is TRBJ1-6; 7 bases are a match to TRBD1. J lost 7 bases, V lost 10 bases, and 13 bases had no gene match. This CDR3 has 15 residues. Germline V gene lookup returns CDR1 LNHDA and CDR2 SQIVND (reference sequence). The CDR3 DNA sequence: TGTGCCACCCGGACAGGCCGAGCGGTAAATTCACCCCTCCACTTT. Translating gives CATRTGRAVNSPLHF.

The rearrangement links TRBV15 to TRBJ2-7, with D maybe TRBD1 (5 bases). This CDR3 spans 14 amino acids. Germline loops: CDR1 LNHNV, CDR2 YYDKDF (reference sequence). Trimming pared 3 bases from V and 6 bases from J, leaving 15 bases between. The CDR3 nucleotides read TGTGCCACCAGCAGGCCAGTATCTGGGGCCGAGCAGTACTTC. Translation gives CATSRPVSGAEQYF.

V usage is TRBV7-9 and J usage is TRBJ2-2; 15 nucleotides align to TRBD2. J was trimmed by 5 bases and V by 4 bases; bases with no gene match: 2. The V gene's germline CDR1 is SEHNR and CDR2 FQNEAQ (reference sequence). This CDR3 comprises 16 residues. The DNA for the CDR3 is TGTGCCAGCAGCTCCGGACTAGCGGGAGGGACCGGGGAGCTGTTTTTT. Translated, it gives CASSSGLAGGTGELFF.

The V and J genes are TRBV10-3 and TRBJ1-2; 10 nucleotides line up with TRBD1. The CDR3 runs 20 residues. Germline CDR1 ENHRY, CDR2 SYGVKD. V lost 3 bases to trimming and J lost 4 bases; unmatched junction nucleotides: 20. The CDR3 nucleotides read TGTGCCATCAGTGACGCGAGAGGGACAGGGGAAAAGATAGAGGGCTATGGCTACACCTTC. Its translation is CAISDARGTGEKIEGYGYTF.

This chain joins TRBV5-4 and TRBJ2-3; D is unclear. The CDR3 runs to 16 residues. V was cut by 4 bases and J by 2 bases, with 17 bases left in between. The germline gives CDR1 SGHNT, CDR2 YYREEE (reference sequence). The CDR3 bases are TGTGCCAGCAGCCCTCAATGGTGGAGAGTCACAGATACGCAGTATTTT. Its translation is CASSPQWWRVTDTQYF.

The gene calls are TRBV12-3 or TRBV12-4 and TRBJ1-2, with TRBD1 identical over 9 bases. CDR3 length: 13 residues. Unmatched junction bases numbered 13, after V lost 6 bases and J lost 14 bases. The CDR3 spells CASSPGQGGAETF. The CDR3 bases are TGTGCCAGCAGCCCGGGACAGGGCGGGGCGGAGACCTTC.

The chain joins TRBV18 to TRBJ1-2, with D maybe TRBD1 (5 bases). Looked up from germline, CDR1 is KGHSH and CDR2 is LQKENI. The CDR3 loop spans 17 amino acids. The V gene lost 3 bases and the J gene lost 4 bases, with 21 bases spanning the gap. This CDR3 is CASSPYQSSTDSYGYTF. The CDR3 nucleotides are TGTGCCAGCTCACCTTACCAGTCTTCCACCGACAGCTATGGCTACACCTTC.

V usage is TRBV3-1 (or the pseudogene TRBV3-2) and J usage is TRBJ1-1; unclear D gene. CDR1 LGHDT and CDR2 YNNKEL come from the germline V gene (reference sequence). Between the trimmed V and J ends, which lost 1 base and 8 bases, there was a span of 17 bases. This CDR3 has 15 residues. CDR3 sequence reads: CASSQGFAGFPEAFF. CDR3 in DNA: TGTGCCAGCAGCCAAGGGTTTGCGGGGTTTCCGGAAGCTTTCTTT.

The count of this clone is one. V gene TRBV18 combines with J gene TRBJ2-7; D is possibly TRBD2 (6 bases). Germline CDR1 is KGHSH and CDR2 is LQKENI. V was trimmed by 6 bases and J by 0 bases, leaving 12 bases between them. The CDR3 consists of 14 residues. The CDR3 region has the DNA TGTGCCAGCTCGTTGAACGGGGGCTCCTACGAGCAGTACTTC. Amino acids: CASSLNGGSYEQYF.

V usage is TRBV3-1 (or the pseudogene TRBV3-2) and J usage is TRBJ1-4, with 7 bases fitting TRBD1. This CDR3 has 18 amino acids. With 4 bases clipped from V and 8 bases from J, the junction kept 19 bases outside the gene matches. CDR1 LGHDT and CDR2 YNNKEL come from the germline V gene (reference sequence). The CDR3 sequence is CASSLCLTATGFDEKLFF. The CDR3 nucleotides are TGTGCCAGCAGCCTATGCCTCACCGCGACAGGGTTTGACGAAAAACTGTTTTTT.